The clone carrying this TCR beta chain was recorded at least ten times. This sample was taken from a study of T cells in Graves' hyperthyroidism and ophthalmopathy. Amplified regions were TCR beta CDR3 sequences from RNA transcripts. HTBI primers were the set used in a first-round RT-PCR of the TCR CDR3. TCRdb re-called the multiplex PCR reads through MiXCR, storing one row per CDR3 protein. The sample has fewer than 250,000 distinct CDR3 sequences; approximately 23% are singletons. The CDR3 spans 16 residues. CDR1 DFQATT and CDR2 SNEGSKA come from the germline V gene (reference sequence). The V and J ends lost 4 bases and 5 bases respectively, with 21 bases between them.

This chain joins TRBV20-1 and TRBJ1-5, with D maybe TRBD1 (6 bases). This receptor was obtained from a woman aged 40-49 years with Graves' ophthalmopathy. The sample consisted of blood. CDR3: CSATPSDRRPYQPQHF. As DNA, the CDR3 is TGCAGTGCTACACCCAGTGACAGGCGGCCTTATCAGCCCCAGCATTTT.